The 6 T cell receptor beta chains below were found in one sample sequenced in a study of blood T cell repertoires in COVID-19. The data were produced by immunoSEQ multiplex PCR, yet TCRdb's version contains in-frame clones alone and is incomplete. The profile shows 160,000 or so clones, around 83% of them singletons. Sequencing was done on a sample of peripheral blood. These receptor sequences come from a man aged 65 to 85 who had recovered from COVID-19.

The rearrangement links TRBV6-6 to TRBJ2-7, with 10 bases lining up with TRBD1. The ends lost 6 bases at V and 4 bases at J; junction bases unmatched: 6. There are 14 residues in the CDR3. The germline V gene has CDR1 MNHNY and CDR2 SVGAGI (reference sequence). In DNA, the CDR3 is TGTGCCAGCAGCCGGGACAGGGGCTTTTACGAGCAGTACTTC. This translates into CASSRDRGFYEQYF.

The V and J genes are TRBV24-1 and TRBJ2-2; 11 bases match TRBD1. V shed 9 bases, J shed 7 bases, and the junction held 3 bases outside the gene matches. CDR3 size: 13 residues. The germline V gene has CDR1 KGHDR and CDR2 SFDVKD. The CDR3 reads CATGQGAGGELFF. CDR3 nucleotides: TGTGCCACCGGACAGGGGGCTGGCGGGGAGCTGTTTTTT.

The rearrangement links TRBV28 to TRBJ1-3; 8 bases align to TRBD1. CDR3 length equals 15 residues. The J segment lost 3 bases and the V segment lost 7 bases, leaving 8 bases of the junction unmatched. CDR1 and CDR2 from the germline V gene are MDHEN and SYDVKM. The chain's CDR3 is CASIPQGADGNTIYF. CDR3 coding DNA: TGTGCCAGCATCCCGCAGGGGGCGGATGGAAACACCATATATTTT.

V gene TRBV7-9 combines with J gene TRBJ2-1, with 8 bases lining up with TRBD2. V lost 5 bases and J lost 4; bases outside the gene matches: 4. The CDR3 runs 14 residues. Germline V gene sequence: CDR1 SEHNR, CDR2 FQNEAQ (reference sequence). CDR3 in DNA: TGTGCCAGCAGCCAGGTAGCGGGGTACAATGAGCAGTTCTTC. Amino acid sequence: CASSQVAGYNEQFF.

This rearrangement joins TRBV19 to TRBJ1-5, with TRBD1 matching 7 bases. CDR3 size: 13 residues. V trimming: 10 bases; J trimming: 6 bases; junction bases outside the gene matches: 9. Looked up from germline, CDR1 is LNHDA and CDR2 is SQIVND (reference sequence). The CDR3 sequence is CATSQGTLQPQHF. CDR3 bases: TGTGCCACTTCACAGGGGACCCTTCAGCCCCAGCATTTT.

The rearrangement joins TRBV18 to TRBJ1-3; D uncertain. V gave up 4 bases and J gave up 0 bases, with 13 bases separating them. The CDR3 contains 16 residues. Germline CDR1 and CDR2: KGHSH and LQKENI. CDR3 amino acids: CASSQNVAHSGNTIYF. As DNA, the CDR3 is TGTGCCAGCTCACAAAATGTGGCACACTCTGGAAACACCATATATTTT.